The clone carrying this T cell receptor beta chain occurred many times. Its cognate antigen is unknown. These data come from a study of regulatory T cells in long-lasting Graves disease. Regarding the study as a whole: The study found TRBV28, TRBJ1-2 and TRBJ2-5 favored in persistent disease.

CDR3 length equals 13 residues. Germline loops: CDR1 SGHTA, CDR2 FQGNSA. The germline V and J ends were trimmed by 5 bases and 3 bases, with 10 bases remaining between them. Time point specified: newly diagnosed GD, antithyroid drugs for less than 3 months. Following extraction of RNA from PBMCs, that RNA was used to make the TCR library. Arm-PCR of CDR3 regions with iRepertoire HTBI primers generated TCR beta libraries. TCRdb reprocessed the multiplex PCR reads with MiXCR, giving one entry per CDR3 protein. The table records roughly 350,000 distinct CDR3 sequences, over 15% of them present only once. These data also featured in a second study, about T cells in Graves' hyperthyroidism and ophthalmopathy. That publication notes: The HTBI set primed first-round TCR CDR3 RT-PCR.

The source is a man aged 35 to 55 with Graves disease. The genes are TRBV7-2 and TRBJ1-1; D is uncertain. This specimen consisted of peripheral blood mononuclear cells (PBMCs), obtained at new diagnosis, from a patient treated with antithyroid drugs. CDR3 in DNA: TGTGCCAGCAGCCTAAATAGGGACACTGAAGCTTTCTTT. Translation gives CASSLNRDTEAFF.